This TCR beta chain was sequenced for a study of cytomegalovirus exposure and HLA in healthy donors. With 60 Vbeta and 13 Jbeta primers, the PCR was carried out. In the authors' methods: Among the unique TCR beta chains that a later analysis counted, about 86 million in all, some 10 million were shared. TCRdb keeps only in-frame clones here, not all; method: immunoSEQ multiplex PCR. The D gene and trimming were derived from the DNA, and the V and J assignments and clone size from that table. Of about 37,000 clones listed, around 68% are singletons. Study observations and caveats: Earlier findings revealed that most TCR beta V segments proved productive either about 87% or about 30% of the time. Accurate predictions that matched the HLA-A and HLA-B alleles of most subjects were reportedly made from TCR beta sequences. Likely technical artifact: a cluster of highly shared sequence variants.

Germline values: CDR1 MNHNS, CDR2 SASEGT. Trimming removed 6 bases at V and 0 bases at J, with 8 bases between. The CDR3 is 13 amino acids. On this clone itself: The antigen remains undetermined.

V usage is TRBV6-1 and J usage is TRBJ1-1; D unresolved. Source material: PBMCs. This receptor was identified in a man aged 40-49 years in good health and CMV-seronegative. In DNA, the CDR3 is TGTGCCAGCAGCGCCGACATGAACACTGAAGCTTTCTTT. Translating gives CASSADMNTEAFF.